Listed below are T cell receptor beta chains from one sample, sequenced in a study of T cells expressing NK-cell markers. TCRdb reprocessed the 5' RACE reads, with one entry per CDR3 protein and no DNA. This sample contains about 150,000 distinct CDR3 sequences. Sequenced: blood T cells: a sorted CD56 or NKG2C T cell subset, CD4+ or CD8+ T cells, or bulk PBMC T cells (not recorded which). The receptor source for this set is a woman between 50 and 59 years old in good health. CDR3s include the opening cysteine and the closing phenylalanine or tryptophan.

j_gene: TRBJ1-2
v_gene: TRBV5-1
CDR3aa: CASSLGEVIGYTF

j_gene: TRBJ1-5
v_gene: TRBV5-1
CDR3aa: CASSFGGMNQPQHF

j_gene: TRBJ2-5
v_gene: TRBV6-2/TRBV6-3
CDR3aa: CASSYSEGAKTQYF

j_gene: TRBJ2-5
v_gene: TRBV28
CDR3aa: CASSTPGQGSEETQYF

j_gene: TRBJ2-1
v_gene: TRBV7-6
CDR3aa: CASSSQPRGFNEQFF

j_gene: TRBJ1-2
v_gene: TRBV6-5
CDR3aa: CASSSILGYGYTF

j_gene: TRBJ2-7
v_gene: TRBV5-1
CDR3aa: CASSLLAGAYEQYF

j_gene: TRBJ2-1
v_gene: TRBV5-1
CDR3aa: CASRAGTSGADEQFF

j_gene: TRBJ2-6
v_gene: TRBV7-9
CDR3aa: CASSPAGQSGANVLTF

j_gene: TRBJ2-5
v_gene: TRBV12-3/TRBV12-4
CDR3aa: CASSFRGRPGGETQYF

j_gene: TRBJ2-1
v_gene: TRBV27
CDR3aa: CASSFGLAEYNEQFF

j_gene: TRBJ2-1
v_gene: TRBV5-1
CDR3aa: CASSLVVRGNNEQFF

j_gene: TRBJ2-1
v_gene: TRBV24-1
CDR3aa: CATGSGTITERNEQFF

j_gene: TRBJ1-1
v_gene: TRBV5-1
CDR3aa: CASSFMQGRRTEAFF

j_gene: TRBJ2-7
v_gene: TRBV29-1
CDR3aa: CSVARTGSDEQYF

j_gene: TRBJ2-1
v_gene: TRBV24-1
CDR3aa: CATSRRGDYNEQFF

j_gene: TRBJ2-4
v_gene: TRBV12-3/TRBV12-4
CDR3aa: CASSLGGWAIQYF

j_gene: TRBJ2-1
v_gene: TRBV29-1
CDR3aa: CSVGTSGSIDEQFF

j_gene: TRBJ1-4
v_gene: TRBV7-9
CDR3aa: CASSFGTNEKLFF

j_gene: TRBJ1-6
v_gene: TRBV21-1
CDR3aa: CASTYNVTVSPLHF

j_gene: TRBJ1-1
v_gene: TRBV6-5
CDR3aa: CASSLPGGTEAFF

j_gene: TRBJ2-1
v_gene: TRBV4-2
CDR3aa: CASSQDVGRLAGGGAYNEQFF

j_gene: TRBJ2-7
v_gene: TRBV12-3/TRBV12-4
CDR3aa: CASTLSSNYEQYF

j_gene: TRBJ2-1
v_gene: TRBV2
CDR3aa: CASIHDERGAYYNEQFF

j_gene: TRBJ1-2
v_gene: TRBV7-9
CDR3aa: CASTSTRGSDGYTF

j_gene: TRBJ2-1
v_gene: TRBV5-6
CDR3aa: CASSLGSGTAHNEQFF

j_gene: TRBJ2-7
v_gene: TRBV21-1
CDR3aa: CASPPVGEGQFVYEQYF

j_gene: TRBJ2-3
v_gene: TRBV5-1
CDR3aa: CASSVDTLPNEQYF

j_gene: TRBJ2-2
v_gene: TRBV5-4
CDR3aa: CASSPGQENTGELFF

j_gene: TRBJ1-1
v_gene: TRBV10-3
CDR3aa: CAISEFNMNTEAFF

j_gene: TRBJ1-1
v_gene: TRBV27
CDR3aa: CASRIQGFTEAFF

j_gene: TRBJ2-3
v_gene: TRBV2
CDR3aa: CASSEWQGGTDTQYF

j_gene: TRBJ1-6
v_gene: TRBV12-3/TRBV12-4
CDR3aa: CASSSGTGYNSPLHF

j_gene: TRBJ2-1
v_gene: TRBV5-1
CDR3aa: CASSSDREALDEQFF

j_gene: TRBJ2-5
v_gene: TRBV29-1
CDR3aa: CSGLGEETQYF

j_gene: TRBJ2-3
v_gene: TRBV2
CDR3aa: CASSTSDPTDTQYF

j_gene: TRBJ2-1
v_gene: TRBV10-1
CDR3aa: CASSEGAGYNEQFF

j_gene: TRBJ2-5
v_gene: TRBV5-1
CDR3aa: CASSNAGDRETQYF

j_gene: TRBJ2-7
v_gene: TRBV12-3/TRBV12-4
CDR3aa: CASSPSVSYEQYF

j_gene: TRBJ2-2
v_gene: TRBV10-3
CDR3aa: CAIYTGAGELFF

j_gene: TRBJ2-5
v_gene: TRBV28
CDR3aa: CASSPMGQEETQYF

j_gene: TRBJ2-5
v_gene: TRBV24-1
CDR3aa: CATSELTGGEETQYF

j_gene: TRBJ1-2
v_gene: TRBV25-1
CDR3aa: CASSDGPYGYTF

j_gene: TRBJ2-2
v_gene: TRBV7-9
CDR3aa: CASSLVGIGTSLAGELFF

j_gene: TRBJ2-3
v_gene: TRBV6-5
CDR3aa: CASSLSGIVTDTQYF

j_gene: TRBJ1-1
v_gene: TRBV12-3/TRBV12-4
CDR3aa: CASSLRDRGRPAFF

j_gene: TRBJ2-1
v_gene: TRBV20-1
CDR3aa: CSANPPTSGLNYNEQFF

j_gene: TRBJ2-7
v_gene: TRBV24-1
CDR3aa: CATSDSGSGEQYF

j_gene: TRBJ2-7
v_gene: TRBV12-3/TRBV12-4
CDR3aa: CASSFLPGQGWSYEQYF

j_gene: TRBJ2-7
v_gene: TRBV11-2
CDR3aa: CASTTSPGLYEQYF

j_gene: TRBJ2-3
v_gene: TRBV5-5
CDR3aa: CASSWTGDTQYF

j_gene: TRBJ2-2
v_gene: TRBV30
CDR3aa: CAWFGTPSTGELFF

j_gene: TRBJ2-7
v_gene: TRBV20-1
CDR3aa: CSAPSDGPYEQYF

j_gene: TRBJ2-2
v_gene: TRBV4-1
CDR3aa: CASSLPRGQGLAGELFF

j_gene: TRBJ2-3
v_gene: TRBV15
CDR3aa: CATSRSRVPDTQYF

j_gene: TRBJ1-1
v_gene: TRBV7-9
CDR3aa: CASSDNGGWNTEAFF

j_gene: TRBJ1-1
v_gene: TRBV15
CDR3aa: CATSVDLSLNTEAFF

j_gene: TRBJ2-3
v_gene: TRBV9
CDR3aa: CASSGSQRPGPDTQYF

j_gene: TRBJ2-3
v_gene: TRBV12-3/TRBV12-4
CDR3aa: CASSLDPTGAGTDTQYF

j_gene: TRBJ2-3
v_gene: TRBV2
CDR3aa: CATGLAVTDTQYF